The rows below give T cell receptor beta chains drawn from one sample of a study of spatial heterogeneity in lung cancer. TCRdb reprocessed the 5' RACE reads with MiXCR, giving one entry per CDR3 protein. The sample includes 49,000 or so distinct CDR3 sequences, about 10% of them seen just once. This material consisted of PBMCs, taken at follow-up. The receptors stem from a male donor with early-stage non-small cell lung cancer. Both conserved end residues are part of each CDR3. A D gene is named only where the DNA matches it firmly. Only some rows state a clone size, as once, few, many or a class for expanded clones.

D	V	size	J	CDR3	DNA
.	TRBV6-2/TRBV6-3	many	TRBJ2-7	CASSPGRQFKNEQYF	TGTGCCAGCAGCCCTGGCCGGCAGTTTAAAAACGAGCAGTACTTC
TRBD1	TRBV20-1	many	TRBJ2-7	CRMGGQDEQYF	TGCAGAATGGGGGGACAGGACGAGCAGTACTTC
.	TRBV18	many	TRBJ2-7	CASSPTGGAYEQYF	TGTGCCAGCTCACCCACAGGTGGTGCCTACGAGCAGTACTTC
.	TRBV11-2	.	TRBJ2-3	CASSLVVPDTQYF	TGTGCCAGCAGCTTAGTCGTTCCAGATACGCAGTATTTT
TRBD1	TRBV5-4	.	TRBJ2-3	CASSLGGQVFGTDTQYF	TGTGCCAGCAGCTTGGGAGGACAGGTTTTTGGGACAGATACGCAGTATTTT
TRBD1	TRBV28	.	TRBJ2-7	CASTLGGAGTGPYEQYF	TGTGCCAGCACCTTAGGGGGGGCCGGGACAGGGCCCTACGAGCAGTACTTC
.	TRBV27	few	TRBJ1-2	CASSSAQGGFRDGYTF	TGTGCCAGCAGTTCAGCACAGGGAGGCTTTAGAGATGGCTACACCTTC
.	TRBV7-3	.	TRBJ2-2	CASRGAGPTGELFF	TGTGCCAGCCGAGGAGCGGGCCCCACCGGGGAGCTGTTTTTT
.	TRBV7-9	.	TRBJ2-1	CASSLGARGPYNEQFF	TGTGCCAGCAGCTTAGGGGCCCGGGGACCTTACAATGAGCAGTTCTTC
TRBD1	TRBV30	many	TRBJ2-7	CAWSIAGTGSYEQYF	TGTGCCTGGAGTATAGCCGGGACAGGCTCCTACGAGCAGTACTTC
.	TRBV11-2	many	TRBJ2-5	CASSPLRRRETQYF	TGTGCCAGCAGCCCCCTGCGTCGGCGGGAGACCCAGTACTTC
TRBD1	TRBV20-1	few	TRBJ1-5	CSARDPRQGSNQPQHF	TGCAGTGCTAGAGATCCTCGACAGGGCAGCAATCAGCCCCAGCATTTT
.	TRBV7-9	.	TRBJ2-5	CASSLGDSAKTQYF	TGTGCCAGCAGCTTAGGTGATAGTGCGAAGACCCAGTACTTC
.	TRBV3-1	many	TRBJ2-1	CASRIFPAGSYNEQFF	TGTGCCAGCAGAATTTTTCCAGCGGGTTCCTACAATGAGCAGTTCTTC
.	TRBV27	many	TRBJ1-2	CASSLRGYGYTF	TGTGCCAGCAGTTTGAGGGGGTATGGCTACACCTTC
.	TRBV18	many	TRBJ2-7	CASSPVEASDYEQYF	TGTGCCAGCTCACCAGTAGAGGCCAGTGACTACGAGCAGTACTTC
TRBD2	TRBV29-1	few	TRBJ2-2	CSVGLLAGPTGELFF	TGCAGCGTCGGATTACTAGCGGGGCCCACCGGGGAGCTGTTTTTT
TRBD2	TRBV20-1	few	TRBJ2-3	CSAKTSGSLSTDTQYF	TGCAGTGCTAAGACTAGCGGGAGCTTGAGCACAGATACGCAGTATTTT
.	TRBV5-1	many	TRBJ1-2	CASSLVPPGRGYTF	TGCGCCAGCAGCTTGGTTCCCCCGGGCAGGGGCTACACCTTC
.	TRBV12-3/TRBV12-4	many	TRBJ1-3	CASSPSQGSAGNTIYF	TGTGCCAGCAGTCCCTCACAGGGCTCGGCTGGAAACACCATATATTTT
TRBD1	TRBV25-1	few	TRBJ1-2	CASSGQGTAGYTF	TGTGCCAGCAGTGGACAGGGGACCGCTGGCTACACCTTC
TRBD2	TRBV29-1	many	TRBJ2-3	CSVSSGGTDTQYF	TGCAGCGTTTCTAGCGGAGGCACAGATACGCAGTATTTT
.	TRBV15	few	TRBJ2-7	CATSRGGGYYEQYF	TGTGCCACCAGCAGGGGGGGTGGATACTACGAGCAGTACTTC
.	TRBV7-6	few	TRBJ2-7	CASSPRVGDYEQYF	TGTGCCAGCAGCCCACGTGTAGGTGACTACGAGCAGTACTTC
.	TRBV9	many	TRBJ2-5	CASSVGGGPSETQYF	TGTGCCAGCAGCGTAGGCGGAGGTCCCTCGGAGACCCAGTACTTC
TRBD2	TRBV7-2	many	TRBJ2-1	CASSPDSGGAVHEQFF	TGTGCCAGCAGCCCCGATAGCGGGGGGGCCGTTCATGAGCAGTTCTTC
.	TRBV5-1	.	TRBJ1-2	CASSLGQGGYGYTF	TGCGCCAGCAGCTTGGGGCAGGGCGGCTATGGCTACACCTTC
TRBD2	TRBV24-1	.	TRBJ2-2	CATSDPGGSRSNTGELFF	TGTGCCACCAGTGATCCGGGCGGGAGTAGATCGAACACCGGGGAGCTGTTTTTT
.	TRBV27	.	TRBJ2-7	CASSLPYEQYF	TGTGCCAGCAGTTTACCGTACGAGCAGTACTTC
.	TRBV12-3/TRBV12-4	few	TRBJ2-1	CASSLSPELEQFF	TGTGCCAGCAGTTTAAGTCCAGAACTTGAGCAGTTCTTC
TRBD2	TRBV7-6	.	TRBJ2-7	CASSLTVGGGAHTYEQYF	TGTGCCAGCAGCTTAACCGTCGGCGGGGGGGCCCATACGTACGAGCAGTACTTC
TRBD1	TRBV18	many	TRBJ2-3	CASSPPTGAGDTQYF	TGTGCCAGCTCACCACCAACAGGGGCGGGAGATACGCAGTATTTT
.	TRBV10-1	few	TRBJ2-5	CLTSMKTQYF	TGCCTCACTAGTATGAAGACCCAGTACTTC
.	TRBV20-1	many	TRBJ2-7	CSATRTSWGEQYF	TGCAGTGCTACGAGGACGTCTTGGGGCGAGCAGTACTTC
.	TRBV11-2	many	TRBJ2-5	CATSLFSGPQETQYF	TGTGCCACCTCGCTTTTTAGCGGCCCCCAAGAGACCCAGTACTTC
.	TRBV2	many	TRBJ1-6	CASSVDDRNSPLHF	TGTGCCAGCAGTGTGGACGATCGGAATTCACCCCTCCACTTT
TRBD2	TRBV9	many	TRBJ2-4	CASSSSGRAENIQYF	TGTGCCAGCAGCTCAAGCGGGAGGGCTGAAAACATTCAGTACTTC
.	TRBV29-1	many	TRBJ2-7	CSVSREGGLSSYEQYF	TGCAGCGTATCCCGAGAGGGGGGTTTGAGCTCCTACGAGCAGTACTTC
.	TRBV12-3/TRBV12-4	many	TRBJ1-1	CASSLAELENTEAFF	TGTGCCAGCAGTTTAGCGGAACTCGAGAACACTGAAGCTTTCTTT
.	TRBV30	few	TRBJ1-5	CAWSGAENQPQHF	TGTGCCTGGAGTGGGGCAGAGAATCAGCCCCAGCATTTT
.	TRBV6-2/TRBV6-3	.	TRBJ2-1	CASSYRGMRNEQFF	TGTGCCAGCAGTTACCGGGGAATGAGGAATGAGCAGTTCTTC
TRBD2	TRBV6-2/TRBV6-3	many	TRBJ2-1	CASSYLRSQGLAGNNEQFF	TGTGCCAGCAGTTACCTCCGCTCCCAGGGACTAGCGGGGAACAATGAGCAGTTCTTC
TRBD2	TRBV12-3/TRBV12-4	many	TRBJ2-5	CASKASGRSGETQYF	TGTGCCAGCAAGGCTAGCGGGAGAAGCGGAGAGACCCAGTACTTC
.	TRBV14	.	TRBJ2-5	CASSLLADQETRYF	TGTGCCAGCAGCCTTCTAGCAGATCAAGAGACCCGGTACTTC
.	TRBV18	many	TRBJ2-7	CASSPGLSYEQYF	TGTGCCAGCTCACCAGGTCTTTCCTACGAGCAGTACTTC
.	TRBV28	many	TRBJ2-7	CASSLGRPYEQYF	TGTGCCAGCAGTTTGGGTCGACCCTACGAGCAGTACTTC
TRBD1	TRBV5-1	few	TRBJ1-1	CASSPGQGTEAFF	TGCGCCAGCAGCCCCGGACAGGGGACTGAAGCTTTCTTT
TRBD1	TRBV18	.	TRBJ1-4	CASSPGTGRIEKLFF	TGTGCCAGCTCACCCGGGACAGGGCGAATCGAAAAACTGTTTTTT